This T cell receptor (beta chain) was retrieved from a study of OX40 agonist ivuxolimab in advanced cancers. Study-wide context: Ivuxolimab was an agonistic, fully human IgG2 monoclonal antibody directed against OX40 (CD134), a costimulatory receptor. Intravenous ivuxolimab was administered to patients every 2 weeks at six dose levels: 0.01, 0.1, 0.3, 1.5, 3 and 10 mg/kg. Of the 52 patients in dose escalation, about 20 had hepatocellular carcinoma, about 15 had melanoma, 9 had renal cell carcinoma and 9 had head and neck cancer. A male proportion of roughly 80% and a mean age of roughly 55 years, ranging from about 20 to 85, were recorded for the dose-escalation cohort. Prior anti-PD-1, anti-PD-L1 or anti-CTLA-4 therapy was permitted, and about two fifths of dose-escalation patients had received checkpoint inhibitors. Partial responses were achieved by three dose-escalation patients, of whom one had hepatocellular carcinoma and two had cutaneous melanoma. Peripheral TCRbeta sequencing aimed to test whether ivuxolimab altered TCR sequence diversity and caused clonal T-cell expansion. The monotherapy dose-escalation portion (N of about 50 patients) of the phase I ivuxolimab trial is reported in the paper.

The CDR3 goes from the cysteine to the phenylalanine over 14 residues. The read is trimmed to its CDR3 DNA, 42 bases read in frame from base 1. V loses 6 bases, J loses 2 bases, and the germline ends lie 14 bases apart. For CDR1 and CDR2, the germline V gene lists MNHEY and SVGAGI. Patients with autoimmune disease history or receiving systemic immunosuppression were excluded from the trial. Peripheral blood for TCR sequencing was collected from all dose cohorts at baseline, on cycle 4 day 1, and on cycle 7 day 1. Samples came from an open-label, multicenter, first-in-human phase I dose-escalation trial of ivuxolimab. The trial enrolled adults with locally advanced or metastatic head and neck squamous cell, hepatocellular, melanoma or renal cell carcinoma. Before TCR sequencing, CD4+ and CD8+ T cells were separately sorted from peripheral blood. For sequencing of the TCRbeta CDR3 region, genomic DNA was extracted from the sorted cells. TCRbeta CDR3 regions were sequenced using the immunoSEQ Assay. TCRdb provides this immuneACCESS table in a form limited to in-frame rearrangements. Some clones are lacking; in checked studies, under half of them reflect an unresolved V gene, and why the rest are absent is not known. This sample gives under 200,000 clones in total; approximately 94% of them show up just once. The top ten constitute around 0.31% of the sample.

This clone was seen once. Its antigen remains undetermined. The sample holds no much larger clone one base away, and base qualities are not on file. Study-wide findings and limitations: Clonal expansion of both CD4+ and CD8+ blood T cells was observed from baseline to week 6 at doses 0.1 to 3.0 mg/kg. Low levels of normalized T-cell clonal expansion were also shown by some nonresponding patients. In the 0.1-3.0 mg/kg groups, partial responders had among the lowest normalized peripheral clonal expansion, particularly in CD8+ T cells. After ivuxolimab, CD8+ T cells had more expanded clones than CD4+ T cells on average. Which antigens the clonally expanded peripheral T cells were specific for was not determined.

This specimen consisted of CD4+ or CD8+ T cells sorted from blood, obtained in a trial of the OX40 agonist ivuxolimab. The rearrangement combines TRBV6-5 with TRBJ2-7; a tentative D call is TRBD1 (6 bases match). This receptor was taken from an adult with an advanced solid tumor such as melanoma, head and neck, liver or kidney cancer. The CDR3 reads CASSRTVEAYEQYF. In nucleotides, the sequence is TGTGCCAGCAGCCGGACAGTGGAGGCCTACGAGCAGTACTTC.